This T cell receptor (beta chain) was identified during a study of blood T cell repertoires in COVID-19. Study in general: Some COVID-19 samples were acute and others convalescent; all came from the United States, Italy and Spain. T cells, B-cell-depleted T cells, or PBMCs provided the cDNA or gDNA that served as material.

TCRdb keeps only in-frame clones here, not all; method: immunoSEQ multiplex PCR. The sample lists roughly 200,000 clones; 65% to 90% were seen once. Assignment of participants to cohorts was predicated upon participant-reported clinical history. Exposed participants encountered a COVID-19 case during the 2 weeks preceding study entry. Trimming cost V 1 base and J 7 bases, with 14 bases left between them. The V gene's germline CDR1 is SGHTA and CDR2 FQGNSA. The CDR3 covers 14 residues. This rearrangement joins TRBV7-2 to TRBJ2-7; D possibly corresponds to TRBD2 (7 bases). Source material: PBMCs or T cells enriched from blood (not recorded which). The clonotype comes from a woman in her 30s who had been exposed to COVID-19. The DNA for the CDR3 is TGTGCCAGCAGCTTAGTGGCAGGGGAGGGGGAGCAGTACTTC. Translation: CASSLVAGEGEQYF.